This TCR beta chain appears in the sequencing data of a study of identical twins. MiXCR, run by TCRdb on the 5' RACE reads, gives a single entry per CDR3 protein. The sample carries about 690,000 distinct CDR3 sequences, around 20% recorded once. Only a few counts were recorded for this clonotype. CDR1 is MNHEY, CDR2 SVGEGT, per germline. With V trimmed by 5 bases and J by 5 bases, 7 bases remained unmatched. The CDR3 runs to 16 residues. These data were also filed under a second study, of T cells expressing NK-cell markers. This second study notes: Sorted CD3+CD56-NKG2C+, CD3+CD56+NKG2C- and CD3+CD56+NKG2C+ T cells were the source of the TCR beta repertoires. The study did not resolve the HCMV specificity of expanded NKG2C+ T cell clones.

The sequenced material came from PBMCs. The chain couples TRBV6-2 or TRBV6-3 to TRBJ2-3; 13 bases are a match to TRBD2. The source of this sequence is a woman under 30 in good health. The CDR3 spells CASSDGLAGVEDTQYF. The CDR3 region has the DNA TGTGCCAGCAGTGACGGACTAGCGGGAGTTGAAGATACGCAGTATTTT.